These T cell receptor beta chains were read from a single sample in a study of T cells in Graves' hyperthyroidism and ophthalmopathy. TCRdb ran MiXCR on the multiplex PCR reads and lists one entry per CDR3 protein. The sample holds just over 550,000 distinct CDR3 sequences, 35% to 55% seen once. The sample taken for sequencing was peripheral blood or thyroid tissue (not recorded which). These receptor sequences come from a woman between 18 and 29 years old with Graves' hyperthyroidism. CDR3s include the opening cysteine and the closing phenylalanine or tryptophan. The D gene is left open where the match is weak. Part of the rows lack a size; the others show once, few, many or a class for expanded clones.

>TRBJ1-2|-|few|TRBV7-9
CASSLAWPSTLPTGYTF
TGTGCCAGCAGCTTAGCGTGGCCTTCAACCCTTCCAACTGGCTACACCTTC
>TRBJ2-2|TRBD1|-|TRBV25-1
CASADRVGTGELFF
TGTGCCAGCGCGGACAGGGTGGGGACCGGGGAGCTGTTTTTT
>TRBJ2-2|-|many|TRBV29-1
CSVEWDGELFF
TGCAGCGTTGAATGGGACGGGGAGCTGTTTTTT
>TRBJ1-2|-|many|TRBV7-9
CASSSFDRRGTF
TGTGCCAGCAGCTCCTTTGACAGACGGGGCACCTTC
>TRBJ2-5|-|-|TRBV29-1
CSVDEVGETQYF
TGCAGCGTTGACGAGGTGGGAGAGACCCAGTACTTC
>TRBJ1-3|-|many|TRBV20-1
CSALTSSGNTIYF
TGCAGTGCTCTGACCAGCTCTGGAAACACCATATATTTT
>TRBJ1-5|-|many|TRBV7-9
CASSLAIGQPQHF
TGTGCCAGCAGCTTAGCGATCGGTCAGCCCCAGCATTTT
>TRBJ1-3|TRBD1|-|TRBV20-1
CSASRTGTSGNTIYF
TGCAGTGCTAGCCGGACAGGGACCTCTGGAAACACCATATATTTT
>TRBJ1-1|-|once|TRBV29-1
CSVSAVNTEAFF
TGCAGCGTTTCCGCGGTGAACACTGAAGCTTTCTTT
>TRBJ1-6|-|-|TRBV10-3
CAISEAVGLHF
TGTGCCATCAGTGAGGCGGTGGGCCTCCACTTT
>TRBJ2-5|-|-|TRBV5-1
CASSLDLSQETQYF
TGCGCCAGCAGCTTGGATCTCAGCCAAGAGACCCAGTACTTC
>TRBJ1-1|-|many|TRBV7-3
CASSYEENTEAFF
TGTGCCAGCAGCTACGAAGAGAACACTGAAGCTTTCTTT
>TRBJ1-5|TRBD1|-|TRBV19
CASSMGTGNNQPQHF
TGTGCCAGTAGTATGGGGACAGGGAACAATCAGCCCCAGCATTTT
>TRBJ1-6|TRBD1|-|TRBV7-2
CASSPPGTVYNSPLHF
TGTGCCAGCAGCCCACCCGGGACAGTTTATAATTCACCCCTCCACTTT
>TRBJ2-2|TRBD2|-|TRBV20-1
CSAPLAGGPVGELFF
TGCAGTGCCCCGCTAGCGGGAGGGCCTGTCGGGGAGCTGTTTTTT
>TRBJ2-5|-|few|TRBV7-8
CASSHHGRWETQYF
TGCGCCAGCAGCCACCACGGACGGTGGGAGACCCAGTACTTC
>TRBJ1-5|-|few|TRBV6-5
CASSYGLGGQPQHF
TGTGCCAGCAGTTACGGGCTTGGGGGTCAGCCCCAGCATTTT
>TRBJ2-7|TRBD1|few|TRBV2
CASTRPRDSTSYEQYF
TGTGCCAGCACCCGACCCCGGGACAGCACCTCCTACGAGCAGTACTTC
>TRBJ2-7|TRBD1|many|TRBV10-3
CASSDRGYEQYF
TGTGCCAGCAGTGACAGGGGCTACGAGCAGTACTTC
>TRBJ1-5|-|-|TRBV6-5
CASTDSNQPQHF
TGTGCCAGCACCGACAGCAATCAGCCCCAGCATTTT
>TRBJ1-5|TRBD1|many|TRBV15
CATSKDRGSNQPQHF
TGTGCCACCAGCAAAGACAGGGGTTCAAATCAGCCCCAGCATTTT
>TRBJ2-5|TRBD2|-|TRBV20-1
CSASPLAGAQETQYF
TGCAGTGCTAGTCCGCTAGCGGGAGCGCAAGAGACCCAGTACTTC
>TRBJ2-5|TRBD1|many|TRBV10-3
CAISEGTGQETQYF
TGTGCCATCAGTGAGGGGACAGGGCAGGAGACCCAGTACTTC
>TRBJ1-2|TRBD1|-|TRBV7-3
CASGKQGMGGNTF
TGTGCCAGCGGAAAACAGGGGATGGGAGGAAACACCTTC